The 17 T cell receptor beta chains below come from one sample, sequenced in a study of CD8+CD57+ T cells in acquired aplastic anemia. Patients selected for sequencing had displayed CD8+CD57+ cell expansion by flow cytometry. Genomic DNA was employed as the template in profiling TCR beta VDJ and CDR3. TCRdb analysed the reads with MiXCR anew, one entry per CDR3 protein. The top ten hold roughly 46% of the sample, which has roughly 200,000 distinct CDR3 sequences, roughly 65% seen once. Material for sequencing was sorted CD4+, CD8+, or CD8+CD57+ T cells (not recorded which) from PBMCs. The receptor set was obtained from a human donor with aplastic anemia.

The rearrangement joins TRBV7-9 to TRBJ1-4, with TRBD1 identical over 8 bases. Per germline, CDR1 SEHNR and CDR2 FQNEAQ (reference sequence). This CDR3 region has 15 residues. After removal of 4 bases from V and 8 bases from J, the junction contained 9 bases not matched to a gene. The DNA for the CDR3 is TGTGCCAGCAGCTCCTATGACAGGGGCGAAGAAAAACTGTTTTTT. Protein: CASSSYDRGEEKLFF.

This chain connects TRBV9 to TRBJ2-2; 11 bases are a match to TRBD2. The germline CDR1 and CDR2 sequences are SGDLS and YYNGEE. With V trimmed by 5 bases and J by 6 bases, 9 bases remained unmatched. There are 16 residues in the CDR3. CDR3 protein: CASSDELLAGAGELFF. The CDR3 bases are TGTGCCAGCAGTGACGAATTACTAGCGGGAGCCGGGGAGCTGTTTTTT.

The chain has TRBV12-3 or TRBV12-4 and TRBJ2-1; 15 bases line up with TRBD2. With V trimmed by 4 bases and J by 14 bases, 9 bases remained unmatched. CDR3 length: 15 amino acids. CDR3 amino acids: CASSSGTSGGPSKFF. The CDR3 coding sequence is TGTGCCAGCAGTTCGGGGACTAGCGGGGGGCCTAGTAAGTTCTTC.

This clonotype was counted only a few times. The V call is TRBV6-4, the J call TRBJ1-5, with TRBD1 identical over 10 bases. The CDR3 length is 17 residues. J was trimmed by 0 bases and V by 7 bases; bases with no gene match: 9. Germline CDR1 MRHNA, CDR2 SNTAGT. The CDR3: CASNAGQGGFSNQPQHF. The DNA for the CDR3 is TGTGCCAGCAACGCAGGACAGGGGGGGTTTAGCAATCAGCCCCAGCATTTT.

This clonotype was detected once. The chain joins TRBV9 to TRBJ2-7, with no clear D. The CDR3 runs to 14 residues. The ends were cut back, 0 bases at V and 1 base at J, with 8 bases in the middle. Germline CDR1 is SGDLS and CDR2 is YYNGEE. This CDR3 reads CASSVGASSYEQYF. CDR3 DNA sequence: TGTGCCAGCAGCGTAGGGGCCAGTTCCTACGAGCAGTACTTC.

J is TRBJ2-5 and V is TRBV6-4; D gene ambiguous. CDR1 and CDR2 (germline): MRHNA, SNTAGT. The CDR3 runs to 14 residues. V was pared by 3 bases and J by 2 bases, with 10 bases between. The CDR3 sequence: CASSEGNGQETQYF. DNA of the CDR3: TGTGCCAGCAGTGAGGGTAACGGGCAAGAGACCCAGTACTTC.

This clonotype was recorded once. This chain uses TRBV10-2 with TRBJ1-4, with 8 bases fitting TRBD1. CDR1 is WSHSY and CDR2 is SAAADI in the germline V gene. This CDR3 has 15 residues. V dropped 2 bases and J dropped 5; count of bases not matched to a gene: 4. DNA for the CDR3: TGCGCCAGCAGTGAGAACAGGGGGTGGAATGAAAAACTGTTTTTT. This encodes CASSENRGWNEKLFF.

The genes are TRBV19 and TRBJ1-5; 11 positions agree with TRBD1. V shed 1 base and J 6 bases; nucleotides not matched to a gene: 5. Per the germline V gene, CDR1 is LNHDA and CDR2 is SQIVND (reference sequence). The CDR3 runs 16 residues. This CDR3 reads CASSIAGQGATQPQHF. As DNA, the CDR3 is TGTGCCAGTAGTATAGCCGGACAGGGGGCGACTCAGCCCCAGCATTTT.

At least ten counts were recorded for this clonotype. V usage is TRBV11-3 and J usage is TRBJ2-2; D is undetermined. Trimming shortened V by 4 bases and J by 0 bases, and 12 bases separated the two germline ends. CDR3 size: 16 residues. From germline, CDR1 is SGHNT and CDR2 YENEEA. CDR3: CASSYEGQSNTGELFF. CDR3 sequence (DNA): TGTGCCAGCAGCTATGAAGGGCAGTCGAACACCGGGGAGCTGTTTTTT.

The chain combines TRBV2 with TRBJ1-1; 11 nucleotides align to TRBD1. V lost 5 bases to trimming and J lost 7 bases; unmatched junction nucleotides: 9. CDR1 is SNHLY and CDR2 is FYNNEI in the germline V gene. CDR3 length: 15 amino acids. In nucleotides, the CDR3 is TGTGCCAGCAGTTACCGGACAGGGGGCTTAAGTGAAGCTTTCTTT. Translation: CASSYRTGGLSEAFF.

The V and J genes are TRBV7-3 and TRBJ2-7; D not certain. The germline V and J ends were trimmed by 5 bases and 3 bases, with 17 bases remaining between them. Germline loops: CDR1 SGHTA, CDR2 FQGTGA. This CDR3 comprises 15 residues. In nucleotides, the CDR3 is TGTGCCAGCAGCAATACTATAACTGGAAGCTACGAGCAGTACTTC. Its protein is CASSNTITGSYEQYF.

This clonotype was counted ten times or more. The gene calls are TRBV10-3 and TRBJ1-1; D is ambiguous. The CDR3 totals 15 residues. Germline V gene lookup returns CDR1 ENHRY and CDR2 SYGVKD. V lost 0 bases, J lost 3 bases, and 11 bases lay in between. CDR3 region: CAISESEVLYTEAFF. DNA for the CDR3: TGTGCCATCAGTGAGTCGGAGGTTCTTTACACTGAAGCTTTCTTT.

CDR3 bases: TGTGCCAGCAGCCCACTATTAGGGGAGGAGACCCAGTACTTC. It specifies CASSPLLGEETQYF. The gene calls are TRBV7-8 and TRBJ2-5; the D call may be TRBD1 or TRBD2 (5 bases each). V was shortened by 5 bases and J by 5 bases, with 15 bases between the two germline ends. There are 14 residues in the CDR3. The germline gives CDR1 SGHVS, CDR2 FQNEAQ.

The chain recombines TRBV9 with TRBJ2-1; no reliable D call. The CDR3 is made up of 13 amino acids. V shed 4 bases and J shed 8 bases, with 13 bases lying between them. Germline assignment: CDR1 SGDLS and CDR2 YYNGEE. CDR3 bases: TGTGCCAGCAGCCCGAGTTTCTTGGATGAGCAGTTCTTC. It codes for CASSPSFLDEQFF.

In nucleotides, the CDR3 is TGTGCCAGCAGCAAGGACAGGTTAGCCAATCAGCCCCAGCATTTT. Translation: CASSKDRLANQPQHF. The rearrangement links TRBV7-8 to TRBJ1-5, with 7 bases that match TRBD1. Per germline, CDR1 SGHVS and CDR2 FQNEAQ. CDR3 length: 15 amino acids. Unmatched junction bases numbered 7, after V lost 5 bases and J lost 3 bases.

This sequence joins TRBV4-1 and TRBJ2-7; D might be TRBD1 (5 bases). The germline V gene encodes CDR1 MGHRA and CDR2 YSYEKL. This CDR3 comprises 13 residues. The ends were cut back, 5 bases at V and 4 bases at J, with 12 bases in the middle. CDR3 DNA sequence: TGCGCCAGCAGCAACTTCAGGGTTTACGAGCAGTACTTC. It specifies CASSNFRVYEQYF.

This clonotype was observed a few times. The CDR3 reads CSATDRGLDEQYF. The CDR3 DNA reads as TGCAGTGCAACGGACAGGGGGCTGGACGAGCAGTACTTC. The chain has TRBV20-1 and TRBJ2-7, with 11 nucleotides matching TRBD1. The V segment lost 6 bases and the J segment 5 bases; nucleotides outside the gene matches: 6. The germline V gene has CDR1 DFQATT and CDR2 SNEGSKA (reference sequence). This CDR3 comprises 13 residues.